This TCR beta chain derives from a study of OX40 agonist ivuxolimab in advanced cancers. Overall study: Every 2 weeks, patients received ivuxolimab intravenously, dosed at 0.01 to 10 mg/kg. Regarding the study as a whole: The authors also found low normalized T-cell clonal expansion in some nonresponders.

Blood got drawn at baseline, again on cycle 4 day 1, and then on cycle 7 day 1. The CDR3 runs to 15 residues. Trimming took 2 bases from V and 7 from J; bases not matched to a gene: 7. CDR1 is KGHSY, CDR2 FQNENV, per germline. The protocol was immunoSEQ multiplex PCR, while the TCRdb copy is restricted to in-frame clones and leaves out a portion. The table includes some 96,000 clones, about 89% detected once. Details on this clone: Its antigen is not identified.

Material: CD4+ or CD8+ T cells sorted from blood, obtained in a trial of the OX40 agonist ivuxolimab. V is TRBV16 and J is TRBJ2-1, with TRBD1 matching 8 bases. The receptor was derived from an adult with an advanced solid tumor such as melanoma, head and neck, liver or kidney cancer. CDR3 region: CASSQTQGARNEQFF. The CDR3 bases are TGTGCCAGCAGCCAAACCCAGGGGGCGCGAAATGAGCAGTTCTTC.